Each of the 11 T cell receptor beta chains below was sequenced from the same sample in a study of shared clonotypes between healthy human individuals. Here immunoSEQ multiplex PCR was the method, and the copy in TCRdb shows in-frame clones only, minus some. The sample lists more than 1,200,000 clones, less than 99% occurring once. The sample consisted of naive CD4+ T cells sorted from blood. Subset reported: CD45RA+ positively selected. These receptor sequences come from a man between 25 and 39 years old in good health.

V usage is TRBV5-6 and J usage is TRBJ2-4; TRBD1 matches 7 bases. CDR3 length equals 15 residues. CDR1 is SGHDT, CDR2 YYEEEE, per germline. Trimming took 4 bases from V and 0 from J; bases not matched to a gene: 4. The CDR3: CASSPDRVAKNIQYF. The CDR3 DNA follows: TGTGCCAGCAGCCCAGACAGGGTAGCCAAAAACATTCAGTACTTC. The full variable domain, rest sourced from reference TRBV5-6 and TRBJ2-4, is DAGVTQSPTHLIKTRGQQVTLRCSPKSGHDTVSWYQQALGQGPQFIFQYYEEEERQRGNFPDRFSGHQFPNYSSELNVNALLLGDSALYLCASSPDRVAKNIQYFGAGTRLSVL.

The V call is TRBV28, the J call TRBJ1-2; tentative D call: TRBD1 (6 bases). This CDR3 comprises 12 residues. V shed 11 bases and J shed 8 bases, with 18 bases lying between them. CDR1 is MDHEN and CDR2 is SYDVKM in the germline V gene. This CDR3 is CALGGPEAGYTF. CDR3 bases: TGTGCCCTCGGGGGCCCAGAAGCGGGCTACACCTTC.

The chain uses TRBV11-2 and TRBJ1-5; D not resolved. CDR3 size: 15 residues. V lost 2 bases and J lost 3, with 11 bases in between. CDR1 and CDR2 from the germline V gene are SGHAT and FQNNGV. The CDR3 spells CASSLTSGNNQPQHF. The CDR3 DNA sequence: TGTGCCAGCAGCTTAACGTCTGGGAACAATCAGCCCCAGCATTTT.

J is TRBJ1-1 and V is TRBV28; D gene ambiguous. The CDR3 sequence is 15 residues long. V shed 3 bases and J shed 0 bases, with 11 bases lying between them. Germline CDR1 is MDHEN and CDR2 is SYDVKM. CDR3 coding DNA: TGTGCCAGCAGTTTCCTGGGTGGCCTGAACACTGAAGCTTTCTTT. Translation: CASSFLGGLNTEAFF.

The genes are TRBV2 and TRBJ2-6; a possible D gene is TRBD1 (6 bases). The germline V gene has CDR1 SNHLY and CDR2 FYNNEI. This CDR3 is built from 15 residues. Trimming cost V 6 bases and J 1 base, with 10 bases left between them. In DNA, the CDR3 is TGTGCCAGCAGGGTAACAGGGTCTGGGGCCAACGTCCTGACTTTC. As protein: CASRVTGSGANVLTF. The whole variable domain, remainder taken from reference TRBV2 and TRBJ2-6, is EPEVTQTPSHQVTQMGQEVILRCVPISNHLYFYWYRQILGQKVEFLVSFYNNEISEKSEIFDDQFSVERPDGSNFTLKIRSTKLEDSAMYFCASRVTGSGANVLTFGAGSRLTVL.

The CDR3 sequence: CASSRSWENTEAFF. The DNA for the CDR3 is TGTGCCAGCTCAAGAAGTTGGGAGAACACTGAAGCTTTCTTT. This sequence joins TRBV18 and TRBJ1-1; D gene unclear. V lost 5 bases and J 1 base, leaving 11 bases between the germline ends. The CDR3 covers 14 residues. The germline CDR1 and CDR2 sequences are KGHSH and LQKENI.

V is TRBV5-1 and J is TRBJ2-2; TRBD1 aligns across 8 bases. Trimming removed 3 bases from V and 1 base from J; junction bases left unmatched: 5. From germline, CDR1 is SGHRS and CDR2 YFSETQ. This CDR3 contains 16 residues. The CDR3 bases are TGCGCCAGCAGCTGGGGGGACAGGCAGAACACCGGGGAGCTGTTTTTT. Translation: CASSWGDRQNTGELFF.

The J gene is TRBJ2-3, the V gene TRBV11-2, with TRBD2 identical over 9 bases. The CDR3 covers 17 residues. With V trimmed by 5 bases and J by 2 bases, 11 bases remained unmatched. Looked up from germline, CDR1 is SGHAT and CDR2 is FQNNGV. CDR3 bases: TGTGCCAGCAGCCTTACGCTGACTAGCGGTGTCACAGATACGCAGTATTTT. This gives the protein CASSLTLTSGVTDTQYF.

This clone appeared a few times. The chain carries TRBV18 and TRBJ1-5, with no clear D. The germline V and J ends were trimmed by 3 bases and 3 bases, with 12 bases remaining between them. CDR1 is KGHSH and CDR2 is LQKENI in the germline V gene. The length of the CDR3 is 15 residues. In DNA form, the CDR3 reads TGTGCCAGCTCACCCCGGGGAGGCCTCAATCAGCCCCAGCATTTT. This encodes CASSPRGGLNQPQHF.

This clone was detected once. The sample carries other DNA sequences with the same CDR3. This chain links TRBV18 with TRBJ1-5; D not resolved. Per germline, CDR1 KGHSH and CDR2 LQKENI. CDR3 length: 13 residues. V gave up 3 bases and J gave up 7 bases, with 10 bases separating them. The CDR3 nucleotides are TGTGCCAGCTCACCGACCCAAGGGCAGCCCCAGCATTTT. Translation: CASSPTQGQPQHF.

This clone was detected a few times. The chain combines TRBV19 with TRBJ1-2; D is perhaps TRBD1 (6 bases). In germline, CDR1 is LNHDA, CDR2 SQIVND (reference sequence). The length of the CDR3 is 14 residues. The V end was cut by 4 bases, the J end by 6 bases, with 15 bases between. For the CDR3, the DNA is TGTGCCAGTAGTACAACCGGGACAACTGATGGCTACACCTTC. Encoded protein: CASSTTGTTDGYTF.